The 27 T cell receptor beta chains presented below share a single source sample, sequenced in a study of CDR3 diversity in severe acne. Each CDR3 protein gets one entry after TCRdb re-called the PCR reads with MiXCR. The data contain more than 70,000 distinct CDR3 sequences, about 50% of them singletons. Sequenced material: blood. The receptors were sampled from a male donor in good health, serving as a control.

This clonotype has at least ten counts. CDR3 DNA: TGCGCCAGCAGCGCAGGGGTAGCTGAAGCTTTCTTT. Translated: CASSAGVAEAFF. This chain joins TRBV10-2 and TRBJ1-1; a weak D match, TRBD1 (6 bases). Trimming pared 6 bases from V and 6 bases from J, leaving 11 bases between. The CDR3 spans 12 residues. CDR1 is WSHSY, CDR2 SAAADI, per germline.

The chain joins TRBV11-2 to TRBJ2-7; tentatively, D is TRBD1 (6 bases). Trimming cost V 5 bases and J 0 bases, with 14 bases left between them. The CDR3 has 15 amino acids. The germline gives CDR1 SGHAT, CDR2 FQNNGV. CDR3 bases: TGTGCCAGCAGCCCCAGACTGGGGGCCTCCTACGAGCAGTACTTC. Amino acid sequence: CASSPRLGASYEQYF.

Worth noting for this clonotype: No DNA is shown, since the ends of the CDR3 on it are uncertain; the CDR3 is the one TCRdb lists. This sequence joins TRBV28 and TRBJ2-5. The length of the CDR3 is 17 amino acids, counting both ends. Germline CDR1 reads MDHEN; CDR2 reads SYDVKM. CDR3 residues: CASSPHGYTFGSGTQYF.

The genes are TRBV20-1 and TRBJ2-7; 12 bases are a match to TRBD1. Germline CDR1 reads DFQATT; CDR2 reads SNEGSKA (reference sequence). Germline trimming cut 0 bases from V and 4 bases from J; bases unmatched to any gene: 16. The CDR3 has 19 residues. The CDR3 spells CSARDGEGTGGYGLYEQYF. The CDR3 DNA reads TGCAGTGCTAGAGATGGGGAAGGGACAGGGGGCTACGGACTATACGAGCAGTACTTC.

Concerning this clonotype: The conserved final phenylalanine or tryptophan is absent from the CDR3, which likely points to a read error. The V call is TRBV29-1, the J call TRBJ1-1; D remains unclear. Per germline, CDR1 SQVTM and CDR2 ANQGSEA. With 6 bases removed from V and 2 bases from J, the gap between germline ends came to 16 bases. There are 14 residues in the CDR3. The CDR3 DNA reads as TGCAGCGTGGCCTTGGGTGGGGTTAACACTGAAGCTTTCTCT. It specifies CSVALGGVNTEAFS.

The chain employs TRBV6-1 and TRBJ1-4; D uncertain. This CDR3 spans 14 amino acids. The germline V gene has CDR1 MNHNS and CDR2 SASEGT. The V and J ends lost 10 bases and 8 bases respectively, with 20 bases between them. The CDR3 here is CATGYEQTIEKLFF. CDR3 DNA: TGTGCCACAGGATACGAACAGACGATAGAAAAACTGTTTTTT.

The chain combines TRBV9 with TRBJ1-6, with a tentative D call TRBD1 (5 bases). The CDR3 is made up of 17 amino acids. With 4 bases removed from V and 6 bases from J, the gap between germline ends came to 20 bases. Germline V lookup: CDR1 SGDLS, CDR2 YYNGEE. The CDR3 DNA follows: TGTGCCAGCAGCTTAGGAATTACCGACAGAATTAATTCACCCCTCCACTTT. This gives the protein CASSLGITDRINSPLHF.

This clonotype turned up a few times. J is TRBJ1-3 and V is TRBV29-1; maybe TRBD1 (6 bases). Trimming took off 4 bases at V and 0 bases at J, with 7 bases between the two ends. The CDR3 extends over 13 amino acids. CDR1 SQVTM and CDR2 ANQGSEA come from the germline V gene. The chain's CDR3 is CSVGDTSGNTIYF. The CDR3 coding sequence is TGCAGCGTTGGGGACACCTCTGGAAACACCATATATTTT.

The chain uses TRBV7-9 and TRBJ2-7; the match to TRBD2 covers 8 bases. With 1 base clipped from V and 3 bases from J, the junction kept 5 bases outside the gene matches. Germline CDR1 SEHNR, CDR2 FQNEAQ (reference sequence). This CDR3 has 15 amino acids. In DNA form, the CDR3 reads TGTGCCAGCAGCTTAGGAGCGGGAGTGGTCTACGAGCAGTACTTC. Protein sequence: CASSLGAGVVYEQYF. The entire variable domain, with the rest obtained from reference TRBV7-9 and TRBJ2-7, is as follows: DTGVSQNPRHKITKRGQNVTFRCDPISEHNRLYWYRQTLGQGPEFLTYFQNEAQLEKSRLLSDRFSAERPKGSFSTLEIQRTEQGDSAMYLCASSLGAGVVYEQYFGPGTRLTVT.

This clonotype was seen ten or more times. The chain employs TRBV15 and TRBJ2-5; no definite D call. CDR3 size: 12 residues. The V gene lost 2 bases and the J gene lost 10 bases, with 11 bases spanning the gap. CDR1 LNHNV and CDR2 YYDKDF come from the germline V gene (reference sequence). The DNA of the CDR3 is TGTGCCACCAGCAGATCCCGGTGGGGCCAGTACTTC. Translation gives CATSRSRWGQYF.

The rearrangement joins TRBV2 to TRBJ2-7; D may be TRBD2 (6 bases). Germline V lookup: CDR1 SNHLY, CDR2 FYNNEI. CDR3 length: 13 residues. V gave up 5 bases and J gave up 3 bases, with 11 bases separating them. CDR3 amino acids: CASSYGGNYEQYF. The CDR3 DNA is TGTGCCAGCAGTTACGGGGGAAACTACGAGCAGTACTTC.

J is TRBJ2-7 and V is TRBV19; TRBD1 agrees at 8 bases. Germline CDR1 LNHDA, CDR2 SQIVND (reference sequence). With 4 bases clipped from V and 5 bases from J, the junction kept 1 base outside the gene matches. CDR3 length: 12 residues. The CDR3: CASSRQGNEQYF. CDR3 coding DNA: TGTGCCAGTAGTAGACAGGGGAACGAGCAGTACTTC.

The rearrangement uses TRBV7-4 and TRBJ1-3; D is unresolved. There are 15 residues in the CDR3. CDR1 and CDR2 (germline): SGHVT, SQSDAQ. V was pared by 0 bases and J by 4 bases, with 10 bases between. In DNA form, the CDR3 reads TGTGCCAGCAGCTTAGCGGGCGGGGTCGGAAACACCATATATTTT. It yields the protein CASSLAGGVGNTIYF.

This rearrangement joins TRBV4-1 to TRBJ2-5; 8 nucleotides agree with TRBD2. From germline, CDR1 is MGHRA and CDR2 YSYEKL. Trimming cost V 0 bases and J 3 bases; bases outside gene matches: 6. The CDR3 consists of 16 residues. CDR3: CASSQDSGRSEETQYF. The CDR3 DNA follows: TGCGCCAGCAGCCAAGACAGCGGGAGATCTGAAGAGACCCAGTACTTC.

This clonotype is deemed medium-sized. The chain combines TRBV24-1 with TRBJ2-3; weak D call: TRBD2 (5 bases). V lost 0 bases, J lost 6 bases, and 18 bases lay in between. The CDR3 runs 17 residues. Germline V CDR1 and CDR2: KGHDR, SFDVKD. The CDR3 reads CATSDLTCQASRDTQYF. CDR3 nucleotides: TGTGCCACCAGTGATTTGACGTGCCAGGCTAGCAGGGATACGCAGTATTTT.

A note on this clonotype: A single base separates this from a much larger clone, so it may be a read error. The V call is TRBV19, the J call TRBJ2-2, with D perhaps matching TRBD2 (6 bases). Per germline, CDR1 LNHDA and CDR2 SQIVND (reference sequence). The CDR3 contains 13 residues. The CDR3 loop reads CAGSRRETGEPFF. The CDR3 coding sequence is TGTGCCGGTAGCCGGAGGGAAACCGGGGAGCCGTTTTTT.

This clonotype was found a few times. The V and J genes are TRBV19 and TRBJ2-7, with a tentative D call TRBD2 (5 bases). The V gene lost 3 bases and the J gene lost 1 base, with 10 bases spanning the gap. Germline lookup yields CDR1 LNHDA and CDR2 SQIVND (reference sequence). The CDR3 is made up of 14 amino acids. The DNA for the CDR3 is TGTGCCAGTAGTATGGTGGGAGCTTCCTACGAGCAGTACTTC. Amino acid sequence: CASSMVGASYEQYF. Complete variable domain (other parts from reference TRBV19 and TRBJ2-7): DGGITQSPKYLFRKEGQNVTLSCEQNLNHDAMYWYRQDPGQGLRLIYYSQIVNDFQKGDIAEGYSVSREKKESFPLTVTSAQKNPTAFYLCASSMVGASYEQYFGPGTRLTVT.

The chain recombines TRBV9 with TRBJ1-2; TRBD1 matches 7 bases. The germline V gene encodes CDR1 SGDLS and CDR2 YYNGEE. CDR3 length equals 16 residues. The V segment lost 1 base and the J segment 7 bases; nucleotides outside the gene matches: 13. CDR3 DNA sequence: TGTGCCAGCAGCGTAACGGGCCGACAGGGAGAGCGTGGCTACACCTTC. Amino acids: CASSVTGRQGERGYTF.

This clonotype was seen many times. This chain connects TRBV20-1 to TRBJ1-5; D gene ambiguous. V lost 2 bases to trimming and J lost 5 bases, with 7 bases between them. This CDR3 spans 12 amino acids. Germline CDR1 reads DFQATT; CDR2 reads SNEGSKA (reference sequence). This CDR3 is CSARQDDQPQHF. The CDR3, as DNA: TGCAGTGCTAGACAGGACGATCAGCCCCAGCATTTT.

This clonotype was found many times. This chain connects TRBV7-9 to TRBJ1-1, with TRBD1 matching 8 bases. CDR3 length equals 16 residues. V shed 5 bases, J shed 5 bases, and the junction held 13 bases outside the gene matches. Germline values: CDR1 SEHNR, CDR2 FQNEAQ (reference sequence). As DNA, the CDR3 is TGTGCCAGCAGCCCTCAGACAGGGGTGGAGGGAACTGAAGCTTTCTTT. This translates into CASSPQTGVEGTEAFF.

V usage is TRBV2 and J usage is TRBJ2-3, with 9 bases identical to TRBD1. The CDR3 contains 15 residues. Per the germline V gene, CDR1 is SNHLY and CDR2 is FYNNEI. V lost 6 bases and J lost 0; bases outside the gene matches: 4. The CDR3 protein is CASRGTGQSTDTQYF. CDR3 nucleotides: TGTGCCAGCAGGGGGACAGGGCAAAGCACAGATACGCAGTATTTT.

This chain connects TRBV7-9 to TRBJ2-7, with TRBD1 matching over 8 bases. The CDR3 totals 12 residues. Losses at the gene ends were 8 bases for V and 6 bases for J; bases not matched to a gene: 6. The germline gives CDR1 SEHNR, CDR2 FQNEAQ (reference sequence). The CDR3 protein is CASSPDRAEQYF. The CDR3 region has the DNA TGTGCCAGCTCTCCGGACAGGGCCGAGCAGTACTTC.

Concerning this clonotype: A read error is possible here, since a much larger clone lies one base away. Since no conserved phenylalanine or tryptophan closes the CDR3, a read error is the likely cause. This chain joins TRBV25-1 and TRBJ2-7; 8 nucleotides line up with TRBD1. J lost 3 bases, V lost 7 bases, and 8 bases had no gene match. From germline, CDR1 is MGHDK and CDR2 SYGVNS. This CDR3 has 14 amino acids. CDR3 DNA: TGTGCCAGCAACCCAGGGGGCGGGAACTACGAGCAGTACCTC. Its protein product is CASNPGGGNYEQYL.

This chain links TRBV7-8 with TRBJ2-2; 8 nucleotides line up with TRBD1. With 5 bases clipped from V and 5 bases from J, the junction kept 7 bases outside the gene matches. CDR3 length: 15 residues. Per the germline V gene, CDR1 is SGHVS and CDR2 is FQNEAQ. DNA of the CDR3: TGTGCCAGCAGCCGCGACAGGGGATGGACCGGGGAGCTGTTTTTT. It is translated as CASSRDRGWTGELFF.

This chain connects TRBV9 to TRBJ2-7; 9 bases are a match to TRBD1. CDR1 and CDR2 from the germline V gene are SGDLS and YYNGEE. V lost 4 bases and J lost 2; bases outside the gene matches: 13. The length of the CDR3 is 17 residues. CDR3 DNA sequence: TGTGCCAGCAGCCTTGAATGGGGCGGGACAGGGCCCTACGAGCAGTACTTC. Protein: CASSLEWGGTGPYEQYF.

In DNA form, the CDR3 reads TGCAGCGCACGGAAGTCCTCCTCCGACACTGAAGCTTTCTTT. It codes for CSARKSSSDTEAFF. The chain is built from TRBV29-1 and TRBJ1-1; D is undetermined. The CDR3 runs 14 residues. The V end was cut by 7 bases, the J end by 3 bases, with 18 bases between. Germline V gene data show CDR1 as SQVTM and CDR2 as ANQGSEA.

The chain links TRBV10-1 to TRBJ1-1; 9 bases map to TRBD1. V was pared by 5 bases and J by 8 bases, with 3 bases of the junction left unmatched. This CDR3 contains 12 residues. The germline V gene has CDR1 WNHNN and CDR2 SYGVQD (reference sequence). Here the CDR3 reads CASSSDRGEAFF. CDR3 DNA sequence: TGCGCCAGCAGTTCGGACAGGGGAGAAGCTTTCTTT.